One sample yielded the 22 T cell receptor beta chains listed below, sequenced in a study of spatial heterogeneity in lung cancer. MiXCR was run by TCRdb on the 5' RACE reads, yielding one entry per CDR3 protein. The sample holds around 98,000 distinct CDR3 sequences; less than 20% are singletons and the top ten take just over 20%. As for time point: blood at routine non-recurrence follow-up after resection. Source: PBMCs, taken at follow-up. The source is a male donor with early-stage non-small cell lung cancer.

This clonotype was detected ten times or more. The V call is TRBV4-3, the J call TRBJ2-2; D possibly corresponds to TRBD2 (6 bases). The CDR3 has 14 residues. CDR1 is LGHNA, CDR2 YSLEER, per germline. Trimming removed 0 bases at V and 7 bases at J, with 9 bases between. CDR3 DNA sequence: TGCGCCAGCAGCCAAGAACTAGCAAGCGGGGAGCTGTTTTTT. This translates into CASSQELASGELFF.

The rearrangement joins TRBV18 to TRBJ1-1, with no clear D. Trimming pared 2 bases from V and 2 bases from J, leaving 12 bases between. CDR3 size: 15 residues. Germline V gene sequence: CDR1 KGHSH, CDR2 LQKENI. The CDR3 loop reads CASSPRLAVNTEAFF. The CDR3 nucleotides read TGTGCCAGCTCACCAAGACTGGCAGTAAACACTGAAGCTTTCTTT.

V gene TRBV2 combines with J gene TRBJ2-6, with 7 bases that match TRBD2. V lost 8 bases and J lost 0; bases outside the gene matches: 13. Germline loops: CDR1 SNHLY, CDR2 FYNNEI. The CDR3 spans 18 residues. CDR3 nucleotides: TGTGCCAGCTCCCCCTCGAGCGGGGCACCCTCTGGGGCCAACGTCCTGACTTTC. Its protein product is CASSPSSGAPSGANVLTF.

V usage is TRBV10-3 and J usage is TRBJ1-1, with 8 bases matching TRBD1. The CDR3 is 12 amino acids. Germline CDR1 reads ENHRY; CDR2 reads SYGVKD. J lost 7 bases, V lost 4 bases, and 2 bases had no gene match. In DNA form, the CDR3 reads TGTGCCATCAGTGGGACAGGGCGTGAAGCTTTCTTT. Amino acid sequence: CAISGTGREAFF.

V usage is TRBV19 and J usage is TRBJ2-1, with D possibly being TRBD2 (6 bases). Germline V gene data show CDR1 as LNHDA and CDR2 as SQIVND (reference sequence). V lost 5 bases and J 5 bases, leaving 16 bases between the germline ends. CDR3 length: 15 residues. The CDR3 sequence is CASSSDYFMNNEQFF. CDR3 bases: TGTGCCAGTAGTTCGGACTACTTTATGAACAATGAGCAGTTCTTC.

The chain links TRBV7-2 to TRBJ2-5; 7 bases are shared with TRBD2. Germline loops: CDR1 SGHTA, CDR2 FQGNSA. The CDR3 is made up of 14 amino acids. Trimming at V came to 2 bases and at J to 4 bases, leaving 4 bases not matched to a gene. The CDR3 coding sequence is TGTGCCAGCAGCTTAAGCGGGGCGGGAGAGACCCAGTACTTC. It is translated as CASSLSGAGETQYF.

This clonotype has more than one count but fewer than ten. V and J are TRBV27 and TRBJ2-1, with D unclear. Germline assignment: CDR1 MNHEY and CDR2 SMNVEV (reference sequence). V was trimmed by 0 bases and J by 0 bases, leaving 12 bases between them. The CDR3 length is 17 residues. The DNA for the CDR3 is TGTGCCAGCAGTTTATCGACGCCTTCAAGCTCCTACAATGAGCAGTTCTTC. This translates into CASSLSTPSSSYNEQFF.

The V and J genes are TRBV24-1 and TRBJ1-1; D not certain. The V gene's germline CDR1 is KGHDR and CDR2 SFDVKD. The CDR3 is made up of 11 amino acids. The V end was cut by 2 bases, the J end by 14 bases, with 11 bases between. This chain's CDR3 is CATSDSYREFF. DNA of the CDR3: TGTGCCACCAGTGATTCCTACCGGGAATTCTTT.

Notes on this clonotype: The junction differs from germline at one of its ends, possibly a read error. The chain employs TRBV6-2 or TRBV6-3 and TRBJ2-4, with TRBD1 matching 9 bases. Per germline, CDR1 MNHEY and CDR2 SVGEGT. The CDR3 covers 17 residues. CDR3 in amino acids: CASSYTVGTGKKNIQYF. The DNA of the CDR3 is TGTGCCAGCAGTTACACAGTTGGGACAGGGAAAAAAAACATCCAGTACTTC.

The table lists this clonotype with many counts. This chain connects TRBV6-5 to TRBJ1-2; a possible D gene is TRBD1 (5 bases). The V and J ends lost 0 bases and 4 bases respectively, with 9 bases between them. The germline CDR1 and CDR2 sequences are MNHEY and SVGAGI. The CDR3 has 14 residues. In DNA form, the CDR3 reads TGTGCCAGCAGTTACTCACAAGGGACCTATGGCTACACCTTC. Translating gives CASSYSQGTYGYTF.

V gene TRBV27 combines with J gene TRBJ2-3, with D possibly TRBD1 on 5 matching bases. V was pared by 4 bases and J by 0 bases, with 14 bases between. CDR1 and CDR2 (germline): MNHEY, SMNVEV (reference sequence). The CDR3 loop spans 16 amino acids. CDR3 DNA: TGTGCCAGCAGTTCGACAGTTTCGCGGAGCACAGATACGCAGTATTTT. This sequence encodes CASSSTVSRSTDTQYF.

In this sample, this clonotype turned up a few times. The gene calls are TRBV7-2 and TRBJ2-4, with D maybe TRBD1 (6 bases). The V end was cut by 1 base, the J end by 7 bases, with 8 bases between. The CDR3 has 13 residues. CDR1 and CDR2 (germline): SGHTA, FQGNSA. As DNA, the CDR3 is TGTGCCAGCAGCTTAGGGCAGGGGAACATTCAGTACTTC. Translation: CASSLGQGNIQYF.

This clonotype was counted a single time. At one boundary the junction diverges from the germline segment, which might be a read error. J is TRBJ2-5 and V is TRBV24-1, with TRBD2 as a possible D gene (5 bases). This CDR3 has 16 amino acids. CDR1 and CDR2 (germline): KGHDR, SFDVKD. The CDR3 protein is CVTSPNRELEGETQYF. CDR3 bases: TGTGTCACCAGCCCCAACCGGGAACTAGAAGGGGAGACCCAGTACTTC.

The gene calls are TRBV5-4 and TRBJ1-2; no firm D call. The CDR3 is 12 amino acids. V lost 4 bases, J lost 6 bases, and 10 bases lay in between. Germline lookup yields CDR1 SGHNT and CDR2 YYREEE (reference sequence). CDR3 residues: CASSITWDGYTF. DNA for the CDR3: TGTGCCAGCAGCATAACTTGGGATGGCTACACCTTC.

In this sample, this clonotype turned up many times. This chain joins TRBV29-1 and TRBJ2-1; 8 bases line up with TRBD2. Looked up from germline, CDR1 is SQVTM and CDR2 is ANQGSEA. The CDR3 is 13 residues long. J was trimmed by 9 bases and V by 4 bases; bases with no gene match: 8. The CDR3 sequence is CSVAGTSIGEQFF. CDR3 in DNA: TGCAGCGTTGCCGGGACTAGTATTGGTGAGCAGTTCTTC.

V is TRBV5-5 and J is TRBJ1-1, with D unresolved. The CDR3 consists of 15 residues. Trimming left V 0 bases short and J 5 bases short, with 14 bases between. The V gene's germline CDR1 is SGHKS and CDR2 YYEKEE (reference sequence). The CDR3 DNA sequence: TGTGCCAGCAGCTTGGCCGCCGACTGGGCGACTGAAGCTTTCTTT. Translating it yields CASSLAADWATEAFF.

The J gene is TRBJ2-7, the V gene TRBV20-1, with 12 positions matching TRBD1. Germline V gene sequence: CDR1 DFQATT, CDR2 SNEGSKA (reference sequence). The V gene end was trimmed by 3 bases and the J gene end by 7 bases; junction bases not matched to a gene: 7. The CDR3 runs 14 residues. The CDR3 nucleotides are TGCAGTGCTAGCTGGGGACAGGGGGCCGGGGAGCAGTACTTC. Its protein is CSASWGQGAGEQYF.

This clonotype has a handful of counts. The V gene is TRBV14, the J gene TRBJ2-7; TRBD1 agrees at 9 bases. This CDR3 region has 16 residues. The trim removed 4 bases at V and 5 bases at J, leaving 12 bases unmatched. Germline loops: CDR1 SGHDN, CDR2 FVKESK. CDR3 nucleotides: TGTGCCAGCAGCCGATACAGGGGGCTCTTATCGGACGAGCAGTACTTC. Translated, it gives CASSRYRGLLSDEQYF. Full variable domain (outside the CDR3, taken from reference TRBV14 and TRBJ2-7): EAGVTQFPSHSVIEKGQTVTLRCDPISGHDNLYWYRRVMGKEIKFLLHFVKESKQDESGMPNNRFLAERTGGTYSTLKVQPAELEDSGVYFCASSRYRGLLSDEQYFGPGTRLTVT.

This clonotype appeared a few times. In nucleotides, the CDR3 is TGTGCCAGCAGCCAGACAGGGCAAGGGAATTCACCCCTCCACTTT. It specifies CASSQTGQGNSPLHF. The gene calls are TRBV3-1 and TRBJ1-6; 7 bases agree with TRBD1. CDR1 is LGHDT, CDR2 YNNKEL, per germline (reference sequence). This CDR3 comprises 15 residues. V dropped 3 bases and J dropped 7; count of bases not matched to a gene: 6.

This clonotype was observed at least ten times. The chain carries TRBV10-3 and TRBJ1-1; 9 bases are shared with TRBD1. Germline V lookup: CDR1 ENHRY, CDR2 SYGVKD. The CDR3 covers 11 residues. Losses at the gene ends were 10 bases for V and 6 bases for J; bases not matched to a gene: 3. The CDR3 reads CATGQGSEAFF. The CDR3 DNA reads as TGTGCCACCGGACAGGGGTCTGAAGCTTTCTTT.

The chain is built from TRBV20-1 and TRBJ2-1; D is perhaps TRBD2 (6 bases). The germline gives CDR1 DFQATT, CDR2 SNEGSKA (reference sequence). The CDR3 sequence is 12 residues long. V shed 6 bases and J shed 5 bases, with 11 bases lying between them. CDR3 loop: CSANLAHNEQFF. CDR3 nucleotides: TGCAGTGCGAACCTAGCGCACAATGAGCAGTTCTTC.

This clonotype was found a few times. This sequence joins TRBV3-1 and TRBJ2-7, with 13 bases matching TRBD2. Germline lookup yields CDR1 LGHDT and CDR2 YNNKEL (reference sequence). The trim removed 3 bases at V and 2 bases at J, leaving 4 bases unmatched. The CDR3 runs 16 residues. CDR3 residues: CASSQGGLAGAYEQYF. CDR3 bases: TGTGCCAGCAGCCAGGGAGGACTAGCGGGGGCCTACGAGCAGTACTTC.